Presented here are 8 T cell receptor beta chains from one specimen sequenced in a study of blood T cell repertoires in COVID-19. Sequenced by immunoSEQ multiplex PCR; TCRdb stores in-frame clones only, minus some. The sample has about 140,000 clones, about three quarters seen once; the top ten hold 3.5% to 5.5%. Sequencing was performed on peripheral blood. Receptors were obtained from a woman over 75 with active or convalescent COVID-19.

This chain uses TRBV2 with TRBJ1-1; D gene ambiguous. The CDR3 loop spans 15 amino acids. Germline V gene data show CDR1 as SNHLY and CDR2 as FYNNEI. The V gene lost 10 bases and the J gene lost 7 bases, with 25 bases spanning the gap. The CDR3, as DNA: TGTGCCACCCATTATCTTACCCCGTCGTCGGGTGAAGCTTTCTTT. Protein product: CATHYLTPSSGEAFF.

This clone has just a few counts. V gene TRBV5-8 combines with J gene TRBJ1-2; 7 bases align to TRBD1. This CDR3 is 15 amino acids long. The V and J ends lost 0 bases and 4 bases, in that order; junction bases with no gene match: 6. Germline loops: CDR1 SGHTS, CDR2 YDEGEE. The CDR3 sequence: CASSLVAQGLYGYTF. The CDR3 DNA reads TGTGCCAGCAGCTTGGTAGCACAGGGGCTCTATGGCTACACCTTC.

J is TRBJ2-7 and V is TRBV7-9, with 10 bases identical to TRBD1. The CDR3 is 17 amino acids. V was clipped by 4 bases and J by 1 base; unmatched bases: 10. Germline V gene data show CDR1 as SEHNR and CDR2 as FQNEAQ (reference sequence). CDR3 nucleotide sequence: TGTGCCAGCAGCTACAGTACGGGACAGGGGAAGTCCTACGAGCAGTACTTC. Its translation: CASSYSTGQGKSYEQYF.

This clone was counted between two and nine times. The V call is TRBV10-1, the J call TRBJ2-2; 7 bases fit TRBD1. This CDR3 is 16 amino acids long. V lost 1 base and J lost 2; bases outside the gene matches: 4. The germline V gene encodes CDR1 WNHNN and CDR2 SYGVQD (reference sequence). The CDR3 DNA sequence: TGCGCCAGCAGTGAGTTGACAGGGACCAACACCGGGGAGCTGTTTTTT. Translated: CASSELTGTNTGELFF.

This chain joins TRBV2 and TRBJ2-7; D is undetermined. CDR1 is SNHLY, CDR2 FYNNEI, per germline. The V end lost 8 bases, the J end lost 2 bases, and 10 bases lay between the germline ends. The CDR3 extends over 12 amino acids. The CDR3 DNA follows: TGTGCCAGCGGAGTAGGAGCCTACGAGCAGTACTTC. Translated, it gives CASGVGAYEQYF.

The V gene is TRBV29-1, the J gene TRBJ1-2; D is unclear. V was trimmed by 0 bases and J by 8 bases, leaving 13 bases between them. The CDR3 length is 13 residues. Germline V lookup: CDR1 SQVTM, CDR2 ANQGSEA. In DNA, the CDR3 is TGCAGCGTTGAAGATGGCAGGTGGGTCGGCTACACCTTC. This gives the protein CSVEDGRWVGYTF.

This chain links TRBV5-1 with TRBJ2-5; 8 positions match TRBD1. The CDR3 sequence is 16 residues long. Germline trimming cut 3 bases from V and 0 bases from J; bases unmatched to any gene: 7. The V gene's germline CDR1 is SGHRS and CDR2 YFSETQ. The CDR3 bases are TGCGCCAGCAGCTCATGGACAGGGCGAGACCAAGAGACCCAGTACTTC. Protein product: CASSSWTGRDQETQYF.

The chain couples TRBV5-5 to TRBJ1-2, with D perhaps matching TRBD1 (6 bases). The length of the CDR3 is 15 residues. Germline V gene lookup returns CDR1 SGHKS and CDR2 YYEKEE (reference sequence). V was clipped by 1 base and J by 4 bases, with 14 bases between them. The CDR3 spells CASSLNRGGAYGYTF. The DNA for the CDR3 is TGTGCCAGCAGCTTGAATAGGGGGGGAGCCTATGGCTACACCTTC.